The clone carrying this T cell receptor (beta chain) has a single count. Its antigen is undetermined. This entry is derived from a study of cytomegalovirus exposure and HLA in healthy donors. General study results and limits: The HLA-A and HLA-B alleles of most subjects were reportedly predicted accurately from TCR beta sequences.

Germline values: CDR1 MNHNS, CDR2 SASEGT. The CDR3 is 16 amino acids. V was trimmed by 4 bases and J by 3 bases, leaving 15 bases between them. The PCR employed 60 Vbeta primers together with 13 Jbeta primers. The method was immunoSEQ multiplex PCR; TCRdb's version includes in-frame clones alone and lacks a portion of them. Of roughly 200,000 clones in the sample, around 78% were seen once. The chain combines TRBV6-1 with TRBJ1-4; D gene unclear. The specimen sequenced was PBMCs. This receptor was obtained from a man younger than 40 in good health and CMV-seronegative. The CDR3 region is CASSARGARPNEKLFF. CDR3 bases: TGTGCCAGCAGTGCCCGTGGCGCCAGGCCTAATGAAAAACTGTTTTTT.